A single sample is the source of the 32 T cell receptor beta chains below, sequenced in a study of early T cells in non-severe SARS-CoV-2 infection. TCRdb re-called the 5' RACE reads with MiXCR, one entry per CDR3 protein. The sample consists of 100,000 to 150,000 distinct CDR3 sequences, just under 15% of them appearing once. The source material was whole blood. The receptors stem from an adult who was a healthcare worker with PCR-confirmed SARS-CoV-2 infection or an uninfected control (not recorded which).

The chain links TRBV7-9 to TRBJ1-2, with 8 bases fitting TRBD1. The CDR3 loop spans 13 amino acids. After removal of 6 bases from V and 4 bases from J, the junction contained 4 bases not matched to a gene. Germline V CDR1 and CDR2: SEHNR, FQNEAQ (reference sequence). The CDR3 reads CASSQDRAYGYTF. CDR3 DNA: TGTGCCAGCAGTCAGGACAGGGCCTATGGCTACACCTTC.

This clonotype was detected once. Given the absence of the conserved phenylalanine or tryptophan at the CDR3 end, a read error is likely. This sequence joins TRBV14 and TRBJ2-7, with 12 positions matching TRBD1. The germline gives CDR1 SGHDN, CDR2 FVKESK. V lost 5 bases to trimming and J lost 5 bases; unmatched junction nucleotides: 7. This CDR3 is built from 15 residues. CDR3 in amino acids: CASSIPGQGANEQYI. CDR3 nucleotide sequence: TGTGCCAGCAGCATTCCGGGACAGGGGGCCAACGAGCAGTACATC.

This clonotype was found many times. The chain joins TRBV6-5 to TRBJ2-3; D might be TRBD2 (6 bases). The CDR3 loop spans 15 amino acids. In germline, CDR1 is MNHEY, CDR2 SVGAGI. Trimming left V 0 bases short and J 1 base short, with 8 bases between. The CDR3 spells CASSYSRGGTDTQYF. The CDR3 region has the DNA TGTGCCAGCAGTTACTCGCGGGGCGGCACAGATACGCAGTATTTT.

V gene TRBV5-5 combines with J gene TRBJ1-1; unclear D gene. Germline assignment: CDR1 SGHKS and CDR2 YYEKEE (reference sequence). Trimming shortened V by 2 bases and J by 4 bases, and 12 bases separated the two germline ends. CDR3 length: 14 amino acids. CDR3 in amino acids: CASSFKALSTEAFF. CDR3 nucleotides: TGTGCCAGCAGCTTCAAGGCCCTTAGCACTGAAGCTTTCTTT.

The rearrangement joins TRBV4-1 to TRBJ2-5; 13 bases are shared with TRBD2. Losses at the gene ends were 4 bases for V and 4 bases for J; bases not matched to a gene: 6. CDR3 length: 16 amino acids. Germline lookup yields CDR1 MGHRA and CDR2 YSYEKL. The CDR3 region is CASSLLLAGGRETQYF. The CDR3 bases are TGCGCCAGCAGCCTACTACTAGCGGGGGGGCGAGAGACCCAGTACTTC.

In this sample, this clonotype turned up a few times. This chain connects TRBV7-6 to TRBJ1-1; D may be TRBD1 (5 bases). The V end lost 7 bases, the J end lost 1 base, and 13 bases lay between the germline ends. The germline V gene encodes CDR1 SGHVS and CDR2 FNYEAQ. CDR3 length equals 14 residues. The CDR3 region is CASTSPTGNTEAFF. CDR3 nucleotide sequence: TGTGCCAGCACCTCTCCAACAGGGAACACTGAAGCTTTCTTT.

V and J are TRBV5-1 and TRBJ1-1, with a weak D call TRBD1 (5 bases). Germline V gene data show CDR1 as SGHRS and CDR2 as YFSETQ. V gave up 2 bases and J gave up 7 bases, with 21 bases separating them. The CDR3 consists of 16 residues. CDR3 sequence reads: CASSLLSSAGLSEAFF. Written as DNA, the CDR3 is TGCGCCAGCAGCTTACTATCCTCCGCAGGGCTTAGTGAAGCTTTCTTT.

V and J are TRBV5-1 and TRBJ2-3; D tentatively reads TRBD1 or TRBD2 (5 bases each). The CDR3 spans 15 residues. Trimming removed 0 bases at V and 4 bases at J, with 12 bases between. In germline, CDR1 is SGHRS, CDR2 YFSETQ. CDR3 region: CASSLDGADADTQYF. In DNA form, the CDR3 reads TGCGCCAGCAGCTTGGACGGGGCTGACGCAGATACGCAGTATTTT.

This clonotype was observed a handful of times. V usage is TRBV20-1 and J usage is TRBJ1-5, with 7 bases that match TRBD1. This CDR3 has 13 amino acids. V dropped 5 bases and J dropped 1; count of bases not matched to a gene: 2. Germline CDR1 DFQATT, CDR2 SNEGSKA (reference sequence). CDR3 protein: CSAAQGSNQPQHF. Written as DNA, the CDR3 is TGCAGTGCTGCACAGGGGAGCAATCAGCCCCAGCATTTT.

The chain joins TRBV4-1 to TRBJ2-1, with 8 nucleotides matching TRBD2. V lost 1 base, J lost 2 bases, and 1 base stayed unmatched. CDR3 size: 15 residues. Germline CDR1 and CDR2: MGHRA and YSYEKL. The CDR3 loop reads CASSQAAGAYNEQFF. CDR3 in DNA: TGCGCCAGCAGCCAAGCAGCGGGGGCCTACAATGAGCAGTTCTTC.

This clonotype was seen more than once but under ten times. The chain employs TRBV12-3 or TRBV12-4 and TRBJ2-5; 9 bases fit TRBD2. With 5 bases clipped from V and 3 bases from J, the junction kept 1 base outside the gene matches. The CDR3 loop spans 13 amino acids. The CDR3: CASSRLAEETQYF. In DNA form, the CDR3 reads TGTGCCAGCAGTCGACTAGCGGAAGAGACCCAGTACTTC.

This clonotype has only a few counts. The chain combines TRBV2 with TRBJ2-1, with D tentatively TRBD1 (6 bases). Germline values: CDR1 SNHLY, CDR2 FYNNEI. V gave up 8 bases and J gave up 3 bases, with 14 bases separating them. The CDR3 contains 14 residues. As DNA, the CDR3 is TGTGCCAGCTTGGCCGAGACAGGCTACAATGAGCAGTTCTTC. Amino acid sequence: CASLAETGYNEQFF.

This clonotype came up a few times. This chain links TRBV9 with TRBJ1-1; D unresolved. Germline CDR1 and CDR2: SGDLS and YYNGEE. The CDR3 totals 14 residues. V was trimmed by 0 bases and J by 11 bases, leaving 17 bases between them. The CDR3 DNA sequence: TGTGCCAGCAGCGTAGATAACTCGTTTGGTCCGGCTTTCTTT. Protein sequence: CASSVDNSFGPAFF.

The chain employs TRBV15 and TRBJ2-5; no definite D call. Germline V CDR1 and CDR2: LNHNV, YYDKDF (reference sequence). The CDR3 runs to 14 residues. Trimming stripped 2 bases from V and 5 bases from J, with 12 bases between. CDR3 nucleotides: TGTGCCACCAGCAGACAGCCTGGGTGGGAGACCCAGTACTTC. It yields the protein CATSRQPGWETQYF.

The chain links TRBV7-8 to TRBJ2-1; 11 bases map to TRBD2. Germline lookup yields CDR1 SGHVS and CDR2 FQNEAQ. The V and J ends lost 6 bases and 6 bases, in that order; junction bases with no gene match: 4. The CDR3 has 14 residues. CDR3 in amino acids: CASRLAGGSNEQFF. The DNA of the CDR3 is TGTGCCAGCAGGCTAGCGGGGGGTAGCAATGAGCAGTTCTTC.

The chain carries TRBV3-1 and TRBJ1-2; possible D gene TRBD1, 5 bases. The CDR3 loop spans 13 amino acids. With 4 bases removed from V and 3 bases from J, the gap between germline ends came to 9 bases. Germline V lookup: CDR1 LGHDT, CDR2 YNNKEL (reference sequence). The CDR3 DNA reads TGTGCCAGCAGCCCAGGGAATTACTATGGCTACACCTTC. This encodes CASSPGNYYGYTF.

This clonotype was detected a few times. V and J are TRBV3-1 and TRBJ1-1, with D uncertain. The CDR3 is 14 amino acids. The germline CDR1 and CDR2 sequences are LGHDT and YNNKEL (reference sequence). V was shortened by 3 bases and J by 0 bases, with 8 bases between the two germline ends. CDR3: CASSQSALNTEAFF. The CDR3 region has the DNA TGTGCCAGCAGCCAGAGCGCCTTGAACACTGAAGCTTTCTTT.

The chain has TRBV27 and TRBJ2-7, with TRBD1 identical over 8 bases. Germline V gene sequence: CDR1 MNHEY, CDR2 SMNVEV (reference sequence). This CDR3 is 14 amino acids long. J lost 5 bases, V lost 6 bases, and 9 bases had no gene match. The DNA for the CDR3 is TGTGCCAGCAGAAAGTGGCAGGGGGCGGACGAGCAGTACTTC. Translation: CASRKWQGADEQYF.

This clonotype showed up just a few times. The chain uses TRBV4-1 and TRBJ1-5; 9 positions match TRBD1. With V trimmed by 4 bases and J by 3 bases, 19 bases remained unmatched. The CDR3 covers 20 residues. Germline values: CDR1 MGHRA, CDR2 YSYEKL. DNA for the CDR3: TGCGCCAGCAGCCCGAGTGGGGGACAGGGTCCAATATACAACAATCAGCCCCAGCATTTT. Its translation is CASSPSGGQGPIYNNQPQHF.

The chain employs TRBV7-9 and TRBJ2-1; a weak D match, TRBD1 (6 bases). CDR1 and CDR2 from the germline V gene are SEHNR and FQNEAQ (reference sequence). This CDR3 contains 14 residues. V dropped 3 bases and J dropped 8 bases, with 14 bases sitting between them. Written as DNA, the CDR3 is TGTGCCAGCAGCTTCGGCAGGGGAAGGGATGAGCAGTTCTTC. Its translation is CASSFGRGRDEQFF.

The V gene is TRBV7-9, the J gene TRBJ2-2; a possible D gene is TRBD1 (5 bases). With 1 base removed from V and 4 bases from J, the gap between germline ends came to 16 bases. Germline V CDR1 and CDR2: SEHNR, FQNEAQ (reference sequence). The length of the CDR3 is 17 residues. The CDR3 DNA follows: TGTGCCAGCAGCTTAGGTTGGGGCAGACGGATCACCGGGGAGCTGTTTTTT. As protein: CASSLGWGRRITGELFF.

This clonotype was detected a few times. The chain employs TRBV29-1 and TRBJ2-5; 9 bases agree with TRBD1. Per germline, CDR1 SQVTM and CDR2 ANQGSEA. This CDR3 has 13 amino acids. Trimming took 8 bases from V and 2 from J; bases not matched to a gene: 6. The CDR3 reads CSPEGQGQETQYF. DNA of the CDR3: TGCAGCCCCGAGGGACAGGGTCAAGAGACCCAGTACTTC.

In its sample, this clonotype was seen a few times. This chain joins TRBV13 and TRBJ1-1, with D unclear. The V gene's germline CDR1 is PRHDT and CDR2 FYEKMQ (reference sequence). V lost 2 bases and J 2 bases, leaving 15 bases between the germline ends. The CDR3 runs 16 residues. CDR3 sequence (DNA): TGTGCCAGCAGCTTACGGGGTACGGTGGGAAACACTGAAGCTTTCTTT. Its translation is CASSLRGTVGNTEAFF.

The chain uses TRBV9 and TRBJ1-1, with a weak D call TRBD1 (5 bases). Germline assignment: CDR1 SGDLS and CDR2 YYNGEE. Trimming took 3 bases from V and 0 from J, leaving 9 bases between them. This CDR3 region has 14 residues. As DNA, the CDR3 is TGTGCCAGCAGCGCGTCGACAGTGAACACTGAAGCTTTCTTT. Its protein is CASSASTVNTEAFF.

The chain carries TRBV11-2 and TRBJ1-2; 9 bases align to TRBD1. Germline V gives CDR1 SGHAT, CDR2 FQNNGV. The CDR3 contains 14 residues. V shed 4 bases and J 6 bases; nucleotides not matched to a gene: 6. Here the CDR3 reads CASSYTGGMNGYTF. The CDR3 nucleotides are TGTGCCAGCAGCTACACAGGGGGCATGAATGGCTACACCTTC.

V gene TRBV7-2 combines with J gene TRBJ1-1, with D unclear. The germline gives CDR1 SGHTA, CDR2 FQGNSA. The CDR3 length is 15 residues. V was pared by 1 base and J by 0 bases, with 9 bases between. CDR3 coding DNA: TGTGCCAGCAGCTTAGGACGGTTCATGAACACTGAAGCTTTCTTT. It specifies CASSLGRFMNTEAFF.

This clonotype was observed a handful of times. The V gene is TRBV18, the J gene TRBJ1-2; D is unresolved. Trimming took 2 bases from V and 8 from J, leaving 18 bases between them. This CDR3 is 15 amino acids long. The germline V gene encodes CDR1 KGHSH and CDR2 LQKENI. The CDR3 region has the DNA TGTGCCAGCTCACCAGAGGTGGTAGCTACGGCCGGCTACACCTTC. This encodes CASSPEVVATAGYTF.

This clonotype was seen a handful of times. The chain recombines TRBV7-3 with TRBJ2-1; D ambiguous. In germline, CDR1 is SGHTA, CDR2 FQGTGA. The V end was cut by 2 bases, the J end by 9 bases, with 11 bases between. The CDR3 contains 13 residues. CDR3 DNA sequence: TGTGCCAGCAGCTTACCCGGCTCGGGTGAGCAGTTCTTC. Translation: CASSLPGSGEQFF.

The chain has TRBV20-1 and TRBJ2-7; 8 nucleotides match TRBD2. V shed 6 bases and J 7 bases; nucleotides not matched to a gene: 8. The CDR3 extends over 12 amino acids. Germline CDR1 DFQATT, CDR2 SNEGSKA (reference sequence). The CDR3 nucleotides are TGCAGTGCCTCGGGAGGGGCAGGGGAGCAGTACTTC. Its protein product is CSASGGAGEQYF.

The gene calls are TRBV19 and TRBJ1-4; D is uncertain. The CDR3 runs 13 residues. From germline, CDR1 is LNHDA and CDR2 SQIVND (reference sequence). V lost 5 bases and J 5 bases, leaving 9 bases between the germline ends. In nucleotides, the CDR3 is TGTGCCAGTAGTCTGCGGGCCAATGAAAAACTGTTTTTT. It is translated as CASSLRANEKLFF.

The rearrangement uses TRBV20-1 and TRBJ1-6; unclear D gene. The CDR3 contains 14 residues. Trimming cost V 2 bases and J 5 bases, with 10 bases left between them. Germline V lookup: CDR1 DFQATT, CDR2 SNEGSKA (reference sequence). CDR3 loop: CSARRSGDNSPLHF. CDR3 sequence (DNA): TGCAGTGCTAGAAGGTCCGGAGATAATTCACCCCTCCACTTT.

This clonotype appeared a few times. The genes are TRBV4-1 and TRBJ2-3; D remains ambiguous. CDR3 length: 16 residues. The ends were cut back, 1 base at V and 0 bases at J, with 11 bases in the middle. In germline, CDR1 is MGHRA, CDR2 YSYEKL. CDR3 protein: CASSQVAAPSTDTQYF. The DNA for the CDR3 is TGCGCCAGCAGCCAAGTTGCGGCCCCGAGCACAGATACGCAGTATTTT.